The rows below give T cell receptor beta chains drawn from one sample of a study of blood T cells in healthy people across ages. TCRdb reprocessed the 5' RACE reads with MiXCR, giving one entry per CDR3 protein. The repertoire holds nearly 800,000 distinct CDR3 sequences, with roughly three fifths as singletons. The source material was blood. All receptors come from a man between 35 and 55 years old in good health. CDR3s include the opening cysteine and the closing phenylalanine or tryptophan. D genes are given only for firm matches. The size entry is marked missing in some rows and otherwise reads once, few, many or a size class.

v_call: TRBV19; j_call: TRBJ2-7; d_call: TRBD2; clone_size: few; cdr3_nt: TGTGCCAGTAGTGCCAGCGGGAGGGCCTACGAGCAGTACTTC; cdr3_aa: CASSASGRAYEQYF
v_call: TRBV12-3/TRBV12-4; j_call: TRBJ1-2; d_call: .; clone_size: .; cdr3_nt: TGTGCCAGCAGTAGGACGACAGCCGCTAACTATGGCTACACCTTC; cdr3_aa: CASSRTTAANYGYTF
v_call: TRBV20-1; j_call: TRBJ2-7; d_call: .; clone_size: few; cdr3_nt: TGCAGTGCTAGCGGCTTGAGGGTACCGTGGTACGAGCAGTACTTC; cdr3_aa: CSASGLRVPWYEQYF
v_call: TRBV20-1; j_call: TRBJ2-1; d_call: TRBD2; clone_size: once; cdr3_nt: TGCAGTGCTAGAGATCGACTAGCGGGAGTTGGGGATGAGCAGTTCTTC; cdr3_aa: CSARDRLAGVGDEQFF
v_call: TRBV5-1; j_call: TRBJ2-3; d_call: .; clone_size: .; cdr3_nt: TGCGCCAGCAGCGCACGACTAGGGTATACAGATACGCAGTATTTT; cdr3_aa: CASSARLGYTDTQYF
v_call: TRBV29-1; j_call: TRBJ2-7; d_call: TRBD1; clone_size: many; cdr3_nt: TGCAGTGCTAGACAGGGCTACGAGCAGTACTTC; cdr3_aa: CSARQGYEQYF
v_call: TRBV28; j_call: TRBJ2-7; d_call: .; clone_size: .; cdr3_nt: TGTGCCAGCAGGAGATGGGATCACTACGAGCAGTACTTC; cdr3_aa: CASRRWDHYEQYF
v_call: TRBV6-2/TRBV6-3; j_call: TRBJ2-2; d_call: .; clone_size: once; cdr3_nt: TGTGCCAGCAGGCAACTCGTCGGGGAGTGGGCCGGGGAGCTGTTTTTT; cdr3_aa: CASRQLVGEWAGELFF
v_call: TRBV29-1; j_call: TRBJ2-7; d_call: .; clone_size: .; cdr3_nt: TGCAGCGTTGAAGACAGTAAGGACTATGGGATCGCAGTCTCAAAGAACGAGCAGTACTTC; cdr3_aa: CSVEDSKDYGIAVSKNEQYF
v_call: TRBV7-2; j_call: TRBJ2-3; d_call: TRBD2; clone_size: .; cdr3_nt: TGTGCCAGCAGCTTCCCTGGACTAGCAGCTAGCACAGATACGCAGTATTTT; cdr3_aa: CASSFPGLAASTDTQYF
v_call: TRBV20-1; j_call: TRBJ1-5; d_call: .; clone_size: once; cdr3_nt: TGCAGTGCTTTAGTGAGTTTGGGGAGGGGTAATCAGCCCCAGCATTTT; cdr3_aa: CSALVSLGRGNQPQHF
v_call: TRBV6-5; j_call: TRBJ1-3; d_call: .; clone_size: .; cdr3_nt: TGTGCCAGCAGCTACAGGGATGGAGGAAACACCATATATTTT; cdr3_aa: CASSYRDGGNTIYF
v_call: TRBV5-1; j_call: TRBJ2-1; d_call: TRBD2; clone_size: .; cdr3_nt: TGCGCCAGCAGCTTGATGGCGGGAGGAATGGGCAATGAGCAGTTCTTC; cdr3_aa: CASSLMAGGMGNEQFF
v_call: TRBV7-6; j_call: TRBJ2-1; d_call: TRBD2; clone_size: few; cdr3_nt: TGTGCCAGCAGCTTGGCGACTAGCGGGAGTCGGAATGAGCAGTTCTTC; cdr3_aa: CASSLATSGSRNEQFF
v_call: TRBV5-1; j_call: TRBJ2-7; d_call: TRBD1; clone_size: .; cdr3_nt: TGCGCCAGCAGCTTGGCCGGACAGGGGGCTTACGAGCAGTACTTC; cdr3_aa: CASSLAGQGAYEQYF
v_call: TRBV20-1; j_call: TRBJ2-1; d_call: TRBD1; clone_size: .; cdr3_nt: TGCCTCGACAGGGGCAATGAGCAGTTCTTC; cdr3_aa: CLDRGNEQFF
v_call: TRBV29-1; j_call: TRBJ2-5; d_call: .; clone_size: .; cdr3_nt: TGCAGCGTGCGAAAGGGGCAGCAGGCCCAGTACTTC; cdr3_aa: CSVRKGQQAQYF
v_call: TRBV21-1; j_call: TRBJ1-2; d_call: .; clone_size: .; cdr3_nt: TGTGCCAGCAGCAATATGAGACAGAATAACTATGGCTACACCTTC; cdr3_aa: CASSNMRQNNYGYTF
v_call: TRBV2; j_call: TRBJ1-5; d_call: .; clone_size: .; cdr3_nt: TGTGCCAGCAGTGAAAACTCTGATGGCAGCCTTATGGATCAGCCCCAGCATTTT; cdr3_aa: CASSENSDGSLMDQPQHF
v_call: TRBV10-3; j_call: TRBJ2-1; d_call: TRBD2; clone_size: .; cdr3_nt: TGTGCCATCAGGGAGCGGGAGGGCCTTATAGGTGAGCAGTTCTTC; cdr3_aa: CAIREREGLIGEQFF
v_call: TRBV3-1; j_call: TRBJ1-4; d_call: .; clone_size: .; cdr3_nt: TGTGCCAGCAGCTATTTCCTCCCGGGACCTACCGGGACTCTGTTTTTT; cdr3_aa: CASSYFLPGPTGTLFF
v_call: TRBV5-6; j_call: TRBJ2-7; d_call: .; clone_size: .; cdr3_nt: TGTGCCAGCAACGCAGGGGCCTACGAGCAGTACTTC; cdr3_aa: CASNAGAYEQYF
v_call: TRBV7-2; j_call: TRBJ2-1; d_call: TRBD1; clone_size: .; cdr3_nt: TGTGCCAGCAAACAGGGGGCGAATGAGCAGTTCTTC; cdr3_aa: CASKQGANEQFF
v_call: TRBV6-2/TRBV6-3; j_call: TRBJ2-5; d_call: TRBD2; clone_size: .; cdr3_nt: TGTGCCAGCAGTTCCCCCGGGACTAGCGGCGGGGGTCGGGAGACCCAGTACTTC; cdr3_aa: CASSSPGTSGGGRETQYF
v_call: TRBV10-3; j_call: TRBJ2-3; d_call: .; clone_size: .; cdr3_nt: TGTGCCATCAGTGAGTCAGAGGCACTCACAGATACGCAGTATTTT; cdr3_aa: CAISESEALTDTQYF
v_call: TRBV27; j_call: TRBJ1-4; d_call: .; clone_size: .; cdr3_nt: TGTGCCAGCAGCTCCGTCTCCTTCTTTAGTGAAAAACTGTTTTTT; cdr3_aa: CASSSVSFFSEKLFF
v_call: TRBV7-2; j_call: TRBJ2-7; d_call: TRBD1; clone_size: few; cdr3_nt: TGTGCCAGCAGCCCTCAGGATGGACAGGCACCCTACGAGCAGTACTTC; cdr3_aa: CASSPQDGQAPYEQYF
v_call: TRBV5-1; j_call: TRBJ2-5; d_call: .; clone_size: .; cdr3_nt: TGTGCCAGCAGCTCGGGACTCCAAGAGACCCAGTACTTC; cdr3_aa: CASSSGLQETQYF
v_call: TRBV5-6; j_call: TRBJ1-2; d_call: TRBD1; clone_size: .; cdr3_nt: TGTGCCAGCAGCTCCCGGACAGGGGGGGTCTATGGCTACACCTTC; cdr3_aa: CASSSRTGGVYGYTF
v_call: TRBV20-1; j_call: TRBJ1-1; d_call: .; clone_size: .; cdr3_nt: TGCAGCGTGGGGACCATGAACACTGAAGCTTTCTTT; cdr3_aa: CSVGTMNTEAFF
v_call: TRBV28; j_call: TRBJ1-4; d_call: TRBD1; clone_size: .; cdr3_nt: TGTGCCAGCAGTCTGCCAGGGGGGGGGCCTAATGAAAAACTGTTTTTT; cdr3_aa: CASSLPGGGPNEKLFF
v_call: TRBV7-8; j_call: TRBJ2-1; d_call: .; clone_size: many; cdr3_nt: TGTGCCAGCAGCTTAGTAATTAGCGAGTACAATGAGCAGTTCTTC; cdr3_aa: CASSLVISEYNEQFF
v_call: TRBV4-3; j_call: TRBJ2-7; d_call: .; clone_size: .; cdr3_nt: TGCGCCAGCAGCCAAGAGGAACGTCCCCTCCGGTCGGTCTCCAGCTCCTACGAGCAGTACTTC; cdr3_aa: CASSQEERPLRSVSSSYEQYF
v_call: TRBV7-2; j_call: TRBJ1-5; d_call: .; clone_size: .; cdr3_nt: TGTGCCAGCAGCTTGGACAGAATTAATCAGCCCCAGCATTTT; cdr3_aa: CASSLDRINQPQHF
v_call: TRBV7-2; j_call: TRBJ2-1; d_call: TRBD1; clone_size: many; cdr3_nt: TGTGCCAGCAGCAAACAACCCGGACAGGGGTACAATGAGCAGTTCTTC; cdr3_aa: CASSKQPGQGYNEQFF
v_call: TRBV12-3/TRBV12-4; j_call: TRBJ1-5; d_call: .; clone_size: .; cdr3_nt: TGTGCCAGCAGTTTCGGGGCGCGAGATCAGCCCCAGCATTTT; cdr3_aa: CASSFGARDQPQHF
v_call: TRBV11-2; j_call: TRBJ2-2; d_call: .; clone_size: .; cdr3_nt: TGTGCCAGCAACCTATTTCGGGGATCAAACACCGGGGAGCTGTTTTTT; cdr3_aa: CASNLFRGSNTGELFF
v_call: TRBV28; j_call: TRBJ1-4; d_call: .; clone_size: .; cdr3_nt: TGTGCCAGCAGTTTATCTGGAGGGTACAATGAAAAACTGTTTTTT; cdr3_aa: CASSLSGGYNEKLFF
v_call: TRBV12-3/TRBV12-4; j_call: TRBJ1-5; d_call: TRBD1; clone_size: few; cdr3_nt: TGTGCCAGCAGTCAATTAGGACAGGCCCGCAATCAGCCCCAGCATTTT; cdr3_aa: CASSQLGQARNQPQHF
v_call: TRBV29-1; j_call: TRBJ2-6; d_call: .; clone_size: few; cdr3_nt: TGCAGCGTTGAAGTGGCGGGCTCTGGGGCCAACGTCCTGACTTTC; cdr3_aa: CSVEVAGSGANVLTF